The 5 T cell receptor beta chains below come from one sample, sequenced in a study of blood T cell repertoires in COVID-19. Data came from immunoSEQ multiplex PCR; TCRdb stores just in-frame clones and leaves some out. This table has about 66,000 clones, roughly 84% appearing once. Material for sequencing was peripheral blood. The receptor source for this set is a man in his fifties or sixties with active COVID-19.

This chain uses TRBV27 with TRBJ2-7, with D unresolved. CDR3 length: 14 amino acids. In germline, CDR1 is MNHEY, CDR2 SMNVEV (reference sequence). Trimming took 7 bases from V and 0 from J, leaving 13 bases between them. The CDR3: CASKIAVTSYEQYV. In DNA, the CDR3 is TGTGCCAGCAAAATCGCAGTCACCTCCTACGAGCAGTACGTC.

As DNA, the CDR3 is TGCGCCAGCAAAAAATTCCGGGACCCGCAGCGGCTAGCGGTGTACGAGCAGTACGTC. Protein: CASKKFRDPQRLAVYEQYV. The chain has TRBV5-1 and TRBJ2-7, with 7 bases identical to TRBD2. CDR1 and CDR2 (germline): SGHRS, YFSETQ. This CDR3 is built from 19 residues. V lost 6 bases to trimming and J lost 4 bases; unmatched junction nucleotides: 25.

The V and J genes are TRBV30 and TRBJ2-2; D unclear. Trimming took 1 base from V and 3 from J, leaving 6 bases between them. Per the germline V gene, CDR1 is GTSNPN and CDR2 is SVGIG (reference sequence). The CDR3 has 13 residues. The CDR3 bases are TGTGCCTGGAGTGGGCATTACACCGGGGAGCTGTTTTTT. Amino acids: CAWSGHYTGELFF.

This clone appeared a few times. CDR3 nucleotides: TGTGCCAGTAGACCGTCTGTTCGGGTTAATAGCAATCAGCCCCAGCATTTT. It is translated as CASRPSVRVNSNQPQHF. V gene TRBV19 combines with J gene TRBJ1-5; no firm D call. Germline assignment: CDR1 LNHDA and CDR2 SQIVND (reference sequence). V lost 6 bases to trimming and J lost 0 bases, with 18 bases between them. The CDR3 runs 17 residues.

The rearrangement links TRBV5-1 to TRBJ1-5; a possible D gene is TRBD1 (5 bases). Germline assignment: CDR1 SGHRS and CDR2 YFSETQ. Trimming stripped 5 bases from V and 6 bases from J, with 18 bases between. The CDR3 has 15 residues. CDR3 DNA sequence: TGCGCCAGCAGGATCGACATCAGGGAGGGTCAGCCCCAGCATTTT. Its protein product is CASRIDIREGQPQHF.